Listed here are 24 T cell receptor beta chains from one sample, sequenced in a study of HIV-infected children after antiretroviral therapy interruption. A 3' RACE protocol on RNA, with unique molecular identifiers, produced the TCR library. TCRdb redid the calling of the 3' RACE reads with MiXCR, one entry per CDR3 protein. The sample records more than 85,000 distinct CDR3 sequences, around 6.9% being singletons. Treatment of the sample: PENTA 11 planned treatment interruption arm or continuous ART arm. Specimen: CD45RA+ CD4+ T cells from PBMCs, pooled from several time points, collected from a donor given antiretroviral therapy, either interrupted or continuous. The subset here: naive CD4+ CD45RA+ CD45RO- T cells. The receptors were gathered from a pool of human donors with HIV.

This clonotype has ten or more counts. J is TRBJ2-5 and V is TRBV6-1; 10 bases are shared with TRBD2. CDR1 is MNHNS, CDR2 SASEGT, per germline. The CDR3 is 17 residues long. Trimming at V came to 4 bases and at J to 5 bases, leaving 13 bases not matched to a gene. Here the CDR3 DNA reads TGTGCCAGCAGTGTGTCCGACGGGCTAGCGGGAGTGGAGACCCAGTACTTC. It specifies CASSVSDGLAGVETQYF.

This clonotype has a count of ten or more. The CDR3 protein is CASSYSGSGANTGELFF. The CDR3 nucleotides read TGTGCCAGCAGTTACTCGGGTAGCGGGGCGAACACCGGGGAGCTGTTTTTT. The rearrangement joins TRBV6-5 to TRBJ2-2, with 8 bases identical to TRBD2. Per the germline V gene, CDR1 is MNHEY and CDR2 is SVGAGI. This CDR3 region has 17 residues. The V and J ends lost 0 bases and 0 bases, in that order; junction bases with no gene match: 3.

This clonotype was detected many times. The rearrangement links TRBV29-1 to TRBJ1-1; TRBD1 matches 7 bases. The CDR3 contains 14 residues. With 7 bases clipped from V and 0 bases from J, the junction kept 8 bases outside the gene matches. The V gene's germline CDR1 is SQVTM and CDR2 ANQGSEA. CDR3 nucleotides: TGCAGCGCAATGGGACAGTTCATGAACACTGAAGCTTTCTTT. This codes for CSAMGQFMNTEAFF.

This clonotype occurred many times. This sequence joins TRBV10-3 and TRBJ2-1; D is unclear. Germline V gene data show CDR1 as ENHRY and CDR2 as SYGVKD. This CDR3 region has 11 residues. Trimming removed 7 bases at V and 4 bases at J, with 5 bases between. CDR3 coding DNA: TGTGCCATCAAAGGTTACAATGAGCAGTTCTTC. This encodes CAIKGYNEQFF.

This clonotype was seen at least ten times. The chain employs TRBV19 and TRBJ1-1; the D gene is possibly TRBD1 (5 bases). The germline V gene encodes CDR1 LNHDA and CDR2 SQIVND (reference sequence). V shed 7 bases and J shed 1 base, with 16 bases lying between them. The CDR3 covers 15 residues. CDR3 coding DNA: TGTGCCAGTAACAGGTTGGGCGGGAAGAACACTGAAGCTTTCTTT. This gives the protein CASNRLGGKNTEAFF.

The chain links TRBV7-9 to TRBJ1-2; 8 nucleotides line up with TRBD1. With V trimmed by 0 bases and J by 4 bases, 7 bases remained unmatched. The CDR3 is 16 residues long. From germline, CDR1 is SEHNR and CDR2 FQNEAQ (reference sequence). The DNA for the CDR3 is TGTGCCAGCAGCTTAGCGCTTCAGGGGGCGAGCTATGGCTACACCTTC. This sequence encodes CASSLALQGASYGYTF. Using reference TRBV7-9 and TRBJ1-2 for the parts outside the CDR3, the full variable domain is DTGVSQNPRHKITKRGQNVTFRCDPISEHNRLYWYRQTLGQGPEFLTYFQNEAQLEKSRLLSDRFSAERPKGSFSTLEIQRTEQGDSAMYLCASSLALQGASYGYTFGSGTRLTVV.

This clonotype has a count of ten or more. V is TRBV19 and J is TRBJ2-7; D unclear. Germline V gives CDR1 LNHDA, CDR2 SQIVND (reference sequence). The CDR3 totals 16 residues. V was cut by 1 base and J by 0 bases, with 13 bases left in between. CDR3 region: CASSIAHQLSSYEQYF. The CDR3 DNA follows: TGTGCCAGTAGTATAGCCCATCAACTTAGCTCCTACGAGCAGTACTTC.

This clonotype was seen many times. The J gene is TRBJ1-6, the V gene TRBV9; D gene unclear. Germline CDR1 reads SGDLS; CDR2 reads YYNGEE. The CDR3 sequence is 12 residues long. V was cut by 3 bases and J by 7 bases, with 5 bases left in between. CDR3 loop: CASSAANSPLHF. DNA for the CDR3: TGTGCCAGCAGCGCGGCCAATTCACCCCTCCACTTT. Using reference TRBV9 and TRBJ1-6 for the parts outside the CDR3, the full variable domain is DSGVTQTPKHLITATGQRVTLRCSPRSGDLSVYWYQQSLDQGLQFLIQYYNGEERAKGNILERFSAQQFPDLHSELNLSSLELGDSALYFCASSAANSPLHFGNGTRLTVT.

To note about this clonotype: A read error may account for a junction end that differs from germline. The CDR3 protein is CASSSTGINEQYF. The CDR3 coding sequence is TGTGCTAGCAGCTCGACAGGGATCAACGAGCAGTACTTC. The V call is TRBV7-7, the J call TRBJ2-7; TRBD1 matches 7 bases. Germline loops: CDR1 SSHAT, CDR2 FNYEAQ (reference sequence). The CDR3 is 13 amino acids.

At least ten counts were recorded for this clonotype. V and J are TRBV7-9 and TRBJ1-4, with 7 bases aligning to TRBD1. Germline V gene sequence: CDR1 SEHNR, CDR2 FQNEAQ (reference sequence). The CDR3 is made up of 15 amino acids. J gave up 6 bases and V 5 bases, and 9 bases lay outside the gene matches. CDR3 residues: CASSLHRGWDEKLFF. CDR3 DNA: TGTGCCAGCAGCCTCCACAGGGGCTGGGATGAAAAACTGTTTTTT.

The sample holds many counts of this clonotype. The CDR3 DNA sequence: TGTGCTAGTGGTTGGGCCTCGGACAGGGTGTTGGATCAGCCCCAGCATTTT. Encoded protein: CASGWASDRVLDQPQHF. The chain employs TRBV12-5 and TRBJ1-5, with 8 bases fitting TRBD1. Germline V gives CDR1 LGHNT, CDR2 FRNRAP. The V segment lost 4 bases and the J segment 5 bases; nucleotides outside the gene matches: 13. The CDR3 has 17 residues.

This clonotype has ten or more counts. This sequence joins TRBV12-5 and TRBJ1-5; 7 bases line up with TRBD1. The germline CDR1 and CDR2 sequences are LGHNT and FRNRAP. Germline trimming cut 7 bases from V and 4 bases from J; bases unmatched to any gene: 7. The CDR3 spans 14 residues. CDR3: CASAGTELNQPQHF. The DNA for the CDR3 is TGTGCTAGTGCCGGGACAGAATTAAATCAGCCCCAGCATTTT. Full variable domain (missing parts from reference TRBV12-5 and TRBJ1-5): DARVTQTPRHKVTEMGQEVTMRCQPILGHNTVFWYRQTMMQGLELLAYFRNRAPLDDSGMPKDRFSAEMPDATLATLKIQPSEPRDSAVYFCASAGTELNQPQHFGDGTRLSIL.

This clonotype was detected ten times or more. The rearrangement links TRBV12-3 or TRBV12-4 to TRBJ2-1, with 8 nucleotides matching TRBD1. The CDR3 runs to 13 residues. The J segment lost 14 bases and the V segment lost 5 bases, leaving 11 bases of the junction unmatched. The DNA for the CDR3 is TGTGCCAGCAGTACTACAGGACAGGGAACGGAGTTCTTC. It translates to CASSTTGQGTEFF.

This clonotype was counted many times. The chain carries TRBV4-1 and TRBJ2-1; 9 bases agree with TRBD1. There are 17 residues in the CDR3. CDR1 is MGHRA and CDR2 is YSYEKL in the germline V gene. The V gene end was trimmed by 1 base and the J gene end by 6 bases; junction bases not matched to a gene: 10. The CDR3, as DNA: TGCGCCAGCAGCCAAGGTCCCTCGGGACAGGGTTTCAATGAGCAGTTCTTC. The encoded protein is CASSQGPSGQGFNEQFF.

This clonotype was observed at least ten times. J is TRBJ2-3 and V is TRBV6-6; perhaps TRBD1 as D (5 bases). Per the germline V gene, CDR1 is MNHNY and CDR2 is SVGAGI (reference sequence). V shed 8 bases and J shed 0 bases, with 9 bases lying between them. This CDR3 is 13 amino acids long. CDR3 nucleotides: TGTGCCAGCGGGGCAGAGAGCACAGATACGCAGTATTTT. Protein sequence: CASGAESTDTQYF.

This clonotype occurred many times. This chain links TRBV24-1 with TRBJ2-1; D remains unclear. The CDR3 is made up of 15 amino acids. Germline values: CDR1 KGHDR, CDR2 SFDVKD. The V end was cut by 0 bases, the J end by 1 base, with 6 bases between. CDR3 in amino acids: CATSDLRDSYNEQFF. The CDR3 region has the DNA TGTGCCACCAGTGATTTGAGGGATTCCTACAATGAGCAGTTCTTC.

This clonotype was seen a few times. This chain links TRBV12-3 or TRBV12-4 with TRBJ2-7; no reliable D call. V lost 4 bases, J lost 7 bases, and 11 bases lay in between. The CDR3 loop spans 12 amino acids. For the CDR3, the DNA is TGTGCCAGCAGTTACAGTCCGGGTGAGCAGTACTTC. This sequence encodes CASSYSPGEQYF.

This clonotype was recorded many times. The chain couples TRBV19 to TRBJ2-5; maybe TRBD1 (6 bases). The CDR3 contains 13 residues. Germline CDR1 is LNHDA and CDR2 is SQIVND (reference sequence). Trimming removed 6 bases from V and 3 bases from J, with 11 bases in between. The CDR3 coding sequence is TGTGCCAGTAGCGCGGACAGCAAAGAGACCCAGTACTTC. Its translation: CASSADSKETQYF.

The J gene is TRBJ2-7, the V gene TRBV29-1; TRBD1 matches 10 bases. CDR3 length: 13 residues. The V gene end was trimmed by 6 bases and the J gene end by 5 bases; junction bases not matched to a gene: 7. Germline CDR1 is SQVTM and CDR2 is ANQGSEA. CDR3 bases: TGCAGCGTCGCCCGGGACAGGGGTGACGAGCAGTACTTC. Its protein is CSVARDRGDEQYF.

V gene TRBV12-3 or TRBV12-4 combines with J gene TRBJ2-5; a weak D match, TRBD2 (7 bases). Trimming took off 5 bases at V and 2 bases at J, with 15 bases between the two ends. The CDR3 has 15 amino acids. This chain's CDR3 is CASSPNRGGQETQYF. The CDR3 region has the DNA TGTGCCAGCAGTCCGAATAGGGGGGGTCAAGAGACCCAGTACTTC.

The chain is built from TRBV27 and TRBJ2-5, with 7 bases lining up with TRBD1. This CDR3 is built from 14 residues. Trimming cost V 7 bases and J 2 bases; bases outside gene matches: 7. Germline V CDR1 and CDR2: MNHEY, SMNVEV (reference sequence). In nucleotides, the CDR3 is TGTGCCAGCATGAAAGGGGGCCGACAAGAGACCCAGTACTTC. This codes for CASMKGGRQETQYF.

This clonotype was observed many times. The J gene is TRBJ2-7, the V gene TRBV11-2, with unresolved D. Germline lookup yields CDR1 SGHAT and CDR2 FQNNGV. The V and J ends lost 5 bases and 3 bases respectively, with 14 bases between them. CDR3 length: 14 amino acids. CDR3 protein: CASSRSGTVYEQYF. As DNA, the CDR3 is TGTGCCAGCAGCCGGTCGGGCACCGTCTACGAGCAGTACTTC.

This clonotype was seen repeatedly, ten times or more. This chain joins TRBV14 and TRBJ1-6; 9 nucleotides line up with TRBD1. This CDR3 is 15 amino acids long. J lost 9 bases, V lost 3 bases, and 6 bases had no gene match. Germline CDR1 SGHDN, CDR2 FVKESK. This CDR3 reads CASSHGQGQGSPLHF. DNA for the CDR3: TGTGCCAGCAGCCATGGACAGGGACAGGGTTCACCCCTCCACTTT.

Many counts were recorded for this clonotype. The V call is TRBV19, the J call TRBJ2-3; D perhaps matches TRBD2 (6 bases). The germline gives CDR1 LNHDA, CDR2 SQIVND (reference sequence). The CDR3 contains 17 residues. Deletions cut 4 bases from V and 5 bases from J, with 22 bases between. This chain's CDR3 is CASSTSTGTRRGDTQYF. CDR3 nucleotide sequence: TGTGCCAGTAGTACATCTACCGGGACCCGGAGGGGAGATACGCAGTATTTT.